This is a list of T cell receptor beta chains from one sample in a study of control samples from healthy donors and cancer patients. Measured with immunoSEQ multiplex PCR; TCRdb has only the in-frame clones, and not every one. The sample consists of roughly 130,000 clones, 85% to 95% of them appearing once. Sequencing was carried out using PBMCs. The source of these receptors is a man aged 50 to 60 with head and neck cancer. Each CDR3 is given with its conserved first and last residue. The D gene is left open where the match is weak. Only some rows state a clone size, as once, few, many or a class for expanded clones.

TRBD1 - TRBJ2-7 TRBV7-8 TGTGCCAGCAGCTTCCTCGGGACAGGGGGGTACGAGCAGTACTTC CASSFLGTGGYEQYF
- - TRBJ2-7 TRBV7-2 TGTGCCAGCAGCTTGGGGGGGGGCCGAATCTACGAGCAGTACTTC CASSLGGGRIYEQYF
- - TRBJ1-5 TRBV4-3 TGCGCCAGCAGCCAAGATCGGGCAGGCGCGCAGCCCCAGCATTTT CASSQDRAGAQPQHF
TRBD1 - TRBJ2-1 TRBV27 TGTGCCAGCAGTTCCCCCCGAGGACAGGCCTACAATGAGCAGTTCTTC CASSSPRGQAYNEQFF
- - TRBJ2-7 TRBV2 TGTGCCAGCAGTTTAACAGGGCGCGAGCAGTACTTC CASSLTGREQYF
- - TRBJ2-1 TRBV7-6 TGTGCCAGCAGCCTAGACGTATCGCGGTACAATGAGCAGTTCTTC CASSLDVSRYNEQFF
- once TRBJ1-1 TRBV13 TGTGCCAGCAGCCCCTGGCTGAACACTGAAGCTTTCTTT CASSPWLNTEAFF
- - TRBJ2-7 TRBV27 TGTGCCAGCAGTTTATCGGTTTGGCAGGGCAACTCCTACGAGCAGTACTTC CASSLSVWQGNSYEQYF
TRBD1 - TRBJ1-2 TRBV5-4 TGTGCCAGCAGCAATCCGACAGGGGACTATGGCTACACCTTC CASSNPTGDYGYTF
- - TRBJ2-7 TRBV28 TGTGCCAGCAGGTCTGTGCACAGGCCCTACGAGCAGTACTTC CASRSVHRPYEQYF
- - TRBJ1-6 TRBV7-2 TGTGCCAGCAGCTATGGGGGGGTAGGCAATTCACCCCTCCACTTT CASSYGGVGNSPLHF
- few TRBJ1-6 TRBV9 TGTGCCAGCAGCGCGACCGGGAATTCACCCCTCCACTTT CASSATGNSPLHF
- few TRBJ1-3 TRBV4-3 TGCGCCAGCAGCCCCTTTCAGTCTGGAAACACCATATATTTT CASSPFQSGNTIYF
- - TRBJ2-5 TRBV5-1 TGCGCCAGCAGCTTGGAAGACTCCCAAGAGACCCAGTACTTC CASSLEDSQETQYF
TRBD1 - TRBJ1-1 TRBV29-1 TGCAGCGGAACAGGGGCGTACAGGGGGCAAACTGAAGCTTTCTTT CSGTGAYRGQTEAFF
- - TRBJ2-7 TRBV13 TGTGCCAGCAGCTTCATGAACTCCTACGAGCAGTACTTC CASSFMNSYEQYF
- - TRBJ1-2 TRBV6-5 TGTGCCAGCAGTTACTCGAGGTCGATCTATGGCTACACCTTC CASSYSRSIYGYTF
- - TRBJ2-2 TRBV12-3/TRBV12-4 TGTGCCAGCGGTGACGGGGAGCTGTTTTTT CASGDGELFF
TRBD2 - TRBJ2-3 TRBV19 TGTGCCAGTAGTATCGGAGCGGGGGGGCGAGATACGCAGTATTTT CASSIGAGGRDTQYF
- - TRBJ1-1 TRBV29-1 TGCAGCGTTGAGAAGGGGGAAGTAGGCACTGAAGCTTTCTTT CSVEKGEVGTEAFF
TRBD1 - TRBJ1-6 TRBV30 TGTGCCTGGAGTGGACAGGGAGGGAGTTCACCCCTCCACTTT CAWSGQGGSSPLHF
- once TRBJ2-1 TRBV10-3 TGTGCCATCAGTGGTGGAGGTAGCTCCAGCTACAATGAGCAGTTCTTC CAISGGGSSSYNEQFF
- - TRBJ2-3 TRBV21-1 TGTGCCAGCAGTAACGGGGAGGGCACAGATACGCAGTATTTT CASSNGEGTDTQYF
- - TRBJ2-1 TRBV18 TGTGCCAGCTCCCTTCACCGTTCAGTGGGGGGCACAGAACACTCCTACAATGAGCAGTTCTTC CASSLHRSVGGTEHSYNEQFF
TRBD1 - TRBJ1-4 TRBV7-6 TGTGCCAGCAGCTTTACAGGGGGCGCTAATGAAAAACTGTTTTTT CASSFTGGANEKLFF
TRBD1 - TRBJ2-2 TRBV2 TGTGCCAGCAGTGACCCGGACAGGGGATTTCTGGCCGGGGAGCTGTTTTTT CASSDPDRGFLAGELFF
TRBD1 - TRBJ1-1 TRBV5-1 TGCGCCAGCAGCTGGGGACAGGGGATGAACACTGAAGCTTTCTTT CASSWGQGMNTEAFF
TRBD1 - TRBJ1-4 TRBV28 TGTGCCAGCAGGGGGACAGGTCGGGAAAAACTGTTTTTT CASRGTGREKLFF
- - TRBJ2-1 TRBV11-2 TGTGCCAGCAGCTCCCCAGGGGTAATGAACAATGAGCAGTTCTTC CASSSPGVMNNEQFF
- - TRBJ1-2 TRBV10-3 TGTGCCATCAGTGTAGGCGGCCTGTATGGCTACACCTTC CAISVGGLYGYTF
TRBD1 - TRBJ1-1 TRBV6-5 TGTGCCAGCAGTTACATTCGGGGACAGATGAACACTGAAGCTTTCTTT CASSYIRGQMNTEAFF
- - TRBJ1-1 TRBV7-2 TGTGCCAGCAGCGGCCGGGAGAACACTGAAGCTTTCTTT CASSGRENTEAFF
- - TRBJ2-7 TRBV5-4 TGTGCCAGCAGCCTCCGGGGCAGCTACGAGCAGTACTTC CASSLRGSYEQYF
TRBD1 - TRBJ1-5 TRBV28 TGTGCCAGCAGTTTTTCCGGGACAGGGGACAATCAGCCCCAGCATTTT CASSFSGTGDNQPQHF
- - TRBJ2-5 TRBV7-8 TGTGCCAGCAGCTCACGACAGGTTCTCTCATTCTGGGAGACCCAGTACTTC CASSSRQVLSFWETQYF
- - TRBJ2-7 TRBV7-2 TGTGCCAGCAGCTGGATACTCAGAGGGGCCGAGCAGTACTTC CASSWILRGAEQYF
TRBD1 - TRBJ1-2 TRBV18 TGTGCCAGCTCACCAACTCGGACGTCAGGGGGCGCCTATGGCTACACCTTC CASSPTRTSGGAYGYTF
- - TRBJ2-5 TRBV3-1/TRBV3-2 TGTGCCAGCAGCCAAGATCGCGGGGGCCTTAGCCACAAAGAGACCCAGTACTTC CASSQDRGGLSHKETQYF
TRBD1 - TRBJ2-3 TRBV28 TGTGCCAGCAGTTTAGTGGGGACAGGGACCACAGATACGCAGTATTTT CASSLVGTGTTDTQYF
- - TRBJ2-3 TRBV25-1 TGTGCCAGCAGTGAATGGGAGGATACGCAGTATTTT CASSEWEDTQYF
- once TRBJ1-2 TRBV7-9 TGTGCCAGCAGCTTAGACTCCGGGTATGGCTACACCTTC CASSLDSGYGYTF
- - TRBJ2-2 TRBV7-3 TGTGCCAGCAGCTTAACTGGTGTGTACACCGGGGAGCTGTTTTTT CASSLTGVYTGELFF
TRBD1 - TRBJ1-3 TRBV14 TGTGCCAGCAGCCTCCTTCTAGGACAGGCCTCTAAGACTGGAAACACCATATATTTT CASSLLLGQASKTGNTIYF
TRBD2 once TRBJ2-7 TRBV11-1 TGTGCCAGCAGCCCAATTAGCGGGCGAATCTCCCTGGAGCAGTACTTC CASSPISGRISLEQYF
- - TRBJ1-5 TRBV7-2 TGTGCCAGCAGCTTGGGTGCAGGGCCGAGCAATCAGCCCCAGCATTTT CASSLGAGPSNQPQHF